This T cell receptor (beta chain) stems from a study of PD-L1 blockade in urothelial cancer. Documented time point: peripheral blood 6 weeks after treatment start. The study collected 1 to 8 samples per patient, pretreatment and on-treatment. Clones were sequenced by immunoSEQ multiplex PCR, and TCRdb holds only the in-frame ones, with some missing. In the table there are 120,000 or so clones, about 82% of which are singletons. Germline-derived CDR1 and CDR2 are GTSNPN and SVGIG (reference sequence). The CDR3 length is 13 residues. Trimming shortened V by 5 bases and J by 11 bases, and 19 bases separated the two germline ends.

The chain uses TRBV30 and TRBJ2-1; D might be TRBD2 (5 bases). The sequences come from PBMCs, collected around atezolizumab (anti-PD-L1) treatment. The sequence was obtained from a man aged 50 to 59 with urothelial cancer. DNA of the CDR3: TGTGCCTGGGGTGAAGCCGGGATAACCAAGCAGTTCTTC. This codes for CAWGEAGITKQFF.